The clone carrying this T cell receptor beta chain was seen a handful of times. Its antigen is as yet unknown. This entry comes from a study of T cell responses to AZD1222 COVID-19 vaccine. Overall study findings and caveats: The study identified only a handful of AZD1222 recipients as seropositive at baseline.

Measured with immunoSEQ multiplex PCR; TCRdb has only the in-frame clones, and not every one. The sample lists over 110,000 clones, roughly 90% seen once, with under 2% in the top ten. The CDR3 is made up of 15 amino acids. CDR1 LNHDA and CDR2 SQIVND come from the germline V gene (reference sequence). V was clipped by 4 bases and J by 1 base, with 13 bases between them. The receptor's source is an adult who received the AZD1222 COVID-19 vaccine. Sequences were derived from peripheral blood, sampled 28 days after the second AZD1222 dose. The rearrangement links TRBV19 to TRBJ1-1, with D unresolved. The CDR3: CASSSGNGRNTEAFF. The CDR3, as DNA: TGTGCCAGTAGTAGCGGGAACGGGAGGAACACTGAAGCTTTCTTT. Combining the CDR3 with reference TRBV19 and TRBJ1-1 gives the whole variable domain DGGITQSPKYLFRKEGQNVTLSCEQNLNHDAMYWYRQDPGQGLRLIYYSQIVNDFQKGDIAEGYSVSREKKESFPLTVTSAQKNPTAFYLCASSSGNGRNTEAFFGQGTRLTVV.